This TCR beta chain was observed in a study of blood T cell repertoires in COVID-19. Whole-study context: The samples span acute and convalescent COVID-19 from the United States, Italy and Spain. T cells, B-cell-depleted T cells, or PBMCs provided the cDNA or gDNA that served as material.

Clones were read by immunoSEQ multiplex PCR, and TCRdb kept only the in-frame ones, dropping some. In the table there are more than 100,000 clones, 85% to 90% of which are singletons. This CDR3 is built from 17 residues. Trimming cost V 4 bases and J 8 bases, with 26 bases left between them. The rearrangement links TRBV23-1 to TRBJ1-1; maybe TRBD1 (5 bases). TRBV23-1 is flagged as an ORF with uncertain function. This sequence was found in a woman aged 70-85 years with acute or convalescent COVID-19. The sample comprised peripheral blood. CDR3 residues: CASSPQGAFPYPEEAFF. The CDR3 region has the DNA TGCGCCAGCAGTCCCCAAGGGGCGTTTCCCTACCCGGAGGAAGCTTTCTTT.